This is a list of T cell receptor beta chains from one sample in a study of blood T cell repertoires in COVID-19. The assay was immunoSEQ multiplex PCR, and TCRdb's table has in-frame clones only and misses some. The repertoire holds 35,000 to 50,000 clones, with more than 80% as singletons. Sequences were obtained from peripheral blood. The receptor source for this set is a man aged 55-75 years with acute or convalescent COVID-19. Each CDR3 is given with its conserved first and last residue. The D gene is left open where the match is weak. A row's size may be missing; if present it is once, few, many or a size class.

v_gene: TRBV15
abundance: .
j_gene: TRBJ2-7
d_gene: .
CDR3nt: TGTGCCACCAGCAGAGCCGGGTCCAACTACGAGCAGTACTTC
CDR3aa: CATSRAGSNYEQYF

v_gene: TRBV18
abundance: .
j_gene: TRBJ1-3
d_gene: .
CDR3nt: TGTGCCAGCTCACCAGCAAACCGGGGCTCTGGAAACACCATATATTTT
CDR3aa: CASSPANRGSGNTIYF

v_gene: TRBV19
abundance: .
j_gene: TRBJ1-1
d_gene: .
CDR3nt: TGTGCCAGTAGTCTCCGGGGGGTGTCGGTGAACACTGAAGCTTTCTTT
CDR3aa: CASSLRGVSVNTEAFF

v_gene: TRBV7-2
abundance: .
j_gene: TRBJ2-2
d_gene: TRBD2
CDR3nt: TGTGCCAGCAGCTCAGCGGGGGGCACCGGGGAGCTGTTTTTT
CDR3aa: CASSSAGGTGELFF

v_gene: TRBV18
abundance: .
j_gene: TRBJ2-2
d_gene: .
CDR3nt: TGTGCCAGCTCACCACCGGGACTCGGGGAGCTGTTTTTT
CDR3aa: CASSPPGLGELFF

v_gene: TRBV28
abundance: .
j_gene: TRBJ2-1
d_gene: .
CDR3nt: TGTGCCAGCAGTTCCCAGGGCTATTCCAATGAGCAGTTCTTC
CDR3aa: CASSSQGYSNEQFF

v_gene: TRBV28
abundance: .
j_gene: TRBJ2-7
d_gene: TRBD1
CDR3nt: TGTGCCAGCAGTTTCAACAGGGGCGAGCAGTACTTC
CDR3aa: CASSFNRGEQYF

v_gene: TRBV5-1
abundance: medium-sized
j_gene: TRBJ1-2
d_gene: TRBD1
CDR3nt: TGCGCCAGCAGTAGTCTCCAGGGGGCCTATGGCTACACCTTC
CDR3aa: CASSSLQGAYGYTF

v_gene: TRBV18
abundance: .
j_gene: TRBJ2-1
d_gene: TRBD2
CDR3nt: TGTGCCAGCCAGCGGGAGGCCTCCTACAATGAGCAGTTCTTC
CDR3aa: CASQREASYNEQFF

v_gene: TRBV6-5
abundance: .
j_gene: TRBJ1-4
d_gene: .
CDR3nt: TGTGCCAGCAGTTACTCGTACAGTTCTGGGGAAAAACTGTTTTTT
CDR3aa: CASSYSYSSGEKLFF

v_gene: TRBV28
abundance: few
j_gene: TRBJ2-7
d_gene: TRBD1
CDR3nt: TGTGCCAGCAGTTCCCCGGGACAGAGGAAGCAGTACTTC
CDR3aa: CASSSPGQRKQYF

v_gene: TRBV15
abundance: .
j_gene: TRBJ1-1
d_gene: .
CDR3nt: TGTGCCACCAGCGGGGGGTCTGAAGCTTTCTTT
CDR3aa: CATSGGSEAFF

v_gene: TRBV25-1
abundance: .
j_gene: TRBJ1-1
d_gene: .
CDR3nt: TGTGCCAGCAGTGAATATAACGAGCCAGGGTCAAAGGGGACTGAAGCTTTCTTT
CDR3aa: CASSEYNEPGSKGTEAFF

v_gene: TRBV6-5
abundance: .
j_gene: TRBJ2-3
d_gene: .
CDR3nt: TGTGCCACCAAAACTAGCACAGATACGCAGTATTTT
CDR3aa: CATKTSTDTQYF

v_gene: TRBV2
abundance: few
j_gene: TRBJ2-2
d_gene: .
CDR3nt: TGTGCCAGCAGTGGGGTTGGGGCAGGAGGGGAGCTGTTTTTT
CDR3aa: CASSGVGAGGELFF

v_gene: TRBV5-1
abundance: .
j_gene: TRBJ2-7
d_gene: TRBD2
CDR3nt: TGCGCCAGCAGCTTGGTTGCGGGAGGGCCCAACGAGCAGTACTTC
CDR3aa: CASSLVAGGPNEQYF

v_gene: TRBV2
abundance: .
j_gene: TRBJ2-1
d_gene: TRBD2
CDR3nt: TGTGCCAGCAGGGATAGGCGGGGGGCCTACAATGAGCAGTTCTTC
CDR3aa: CASRDRRGAYNEQFF

v_gene: TRBV6-6
abundance: .
j_gene: TRBJ2-1
d_gene: TRBD2
CDR3nt: TGTGCCAGCAGTTACGCACTGGGAGGGTACAATGAGCAGTTCTTC
CDR3aa: CASSYALGGYNEQFF

v_gene: TRBV28
abundance: .
j_gene: TRBJ2-7
d_gene: TRBD1
CDR3nt: TGTGCCAGCATCCGACAGGGTTGGGGGGAGCAGTACTTC
CDR3aa: CASIRQGWGEQYF

v_gene: TRBV7-7
abundance: few
j_gene: TRBJ2-2
d_gene: .
CDR3nt: TGTGCTAGCAGCCCCCTGACAGCCACCGGGGAGCTGTTTTTT
CDR3aa: CASSPLTATGELFF

v_gene: TRBV27
abundance: once
j_gene: TRBJ2-1
d_gene: TRBD2
CDR3nt: TGTGCCAGCAGTCCCCGAGGGACTAGCGGATACAATGAGCAGTTCTTC
CDR3aa: CASSPRGTSGYNEQFF

v_gene: TRBV28
abundance: .
j_gene: TRBJ2-7
d_gene: .
CDR3nt: TGTGCCAGCAGTACCCCGGGAGAGCAGTACTTC
CDR3aa: CASSTPGEQYF

v_gene: TRBV15
abundance: .
j_gene: TRBJ1-4
d_gene: .
CDR3nt: TGTGCCACCAGCACTCTTGGGGGAGGAAATGAAAAACTGTTTTTT
CDR3aa: CATSTLGGGNEKLFF

v_gene: TRBV7-2
abundance: .
j_gene: TRBJ1-2
d_gene: TRBD1
CDR3nt: TGTGCCAGCAGCTTACAGGGACAGGCTGATGGCTACACCTTC
CDR3aa: CASSLQGQADGYTF

v_gene: TRBV5-1
abundance: .
j_gene: TRBJ1-2
d_gene: .
CDR3nt: TGCGCCAGCAGTAGAGGAGGGGACTATGGCTACACCTTC
CDR3aa: CASSRGGDYGYTF

v_gene: TRBV28
abundance: .
j_gene: TRBJ2-3
d_gene: TRBD2
CDR3nt: TGTGCCAGCAGTCTGCTTAGCGGGAGGGCCGAGACAGATACGCAGTATTTT
CDR3aa: CASSLLSGRAETDTQYF

v_gene: TRBV6-6
abundance: few
j_gene: TRBJ1-1
d_gene: .
CDR3nt: TGTGCCAGCAGTTACTCGGGGAGTGAAGCTTTCTTT
CDR3aa: CASSYSGSEAFF

v_gene: TRBV4-1
abundance: .
j_gene: TRBJ2-7
d_gene: .
CDR3nt: TGCGCCAGCAGCCAACAAAGGACAAAAGCATACGAGCAGTACTTC
CDR3aa: CASSQQRTKAYEQYF

v_gene: TRBV6-2/TRBV6-3
abundance: .
j_gene: TRBJ2-7
d_gene: .
CDR3nt: TGTGCCAGCAGCGAGGTTGGGGGACTCACCCGCGAGCAGTACTTC
CDR3aa: CASSEVGGLTREQYF

v_gene: TRBV5-1
abundance: .
j_gene: TRBJ2-2
d_gene: .
CDR3nt: TGCGCCAGCAGTGGTCAGGGGCTAATGACCGGGGAGCTGTTTTTT
CDR3aa: CASSGQGLMTGELFF

v_gene: TRBV19
abundance: .
j_gene: TRBJ1-1
d_gene: .
CDR3nt: TGTGCCAGTAGTATCGTCAGAACCACTGAAGCTTTCTTT
CDR3aa: CASSIVRTTEAFF

v_gene: TRBV7-2
abundance: .
j_gene: TRBJ2-5
d_gene: .
CDR3nt: TGTGCCAGCAGCCTTGGAGGGTCCCGGAGAGGAGAGACCCAGTACTTC
CDR3aa: CASSLGGSRRGETQYF

v_gene: TRBV3-1/TRBV3-2
abundance: .
j_gene: TRBJ1-1
d_gene: .
CDR3nt: TGTGCCAGCAGCCGCTCAGGGAACACTGAAGCTTTCTTT
CDR3aa: CASSRSGNTEAFF

v_gene: TRBV19
abundance: .
j_gene: TRBJ1-5
d_gene: .
CDR3nt: TGTGCCAGTAGTATCGGGGGGCAGGGAGGGGTTCAGCCCCAGCATTTT
CDR3aa: CASSIGGQGGVQPQHF

v_gene: TRBV30
abundance: .
j_gene: TRBJ2-2
d_gene: TRBD2
CDR3nt: TGTGCCTGGAGCCGAGCGGGGCAGAGAAACACCGGGGAGCTGTTTTTT
CDR3aa: CAWSRAGQRNTGELFF

v_gene: TRBV27
abundance: .
j_gene: TRBJ2-3
d_gene: TRBD2
CDR3nt: TGTGCCAGCAGTTTATGGGCGGGAGCCCAAACAGATACGCAGTATTTT
CDR3aa: CASSLWAGAQTDTQYF

v_gene: TRBV19
abundance: .
j_gene: TRBJ1-2
d_gene: .
CDR3nt: TGTGCCAGTACTGGACAGTTTTTTAACTATGGCTACACCTTC
CDR3aa: CASTGQFFNYGYTF

v_gene: TRBV30
abundance: once
j_gene: TRBJ1-2
d_gene: .
CDR3nt: TGTGCCTGGAGTTTAGGTCGGGACATGTCTGGCTACACCTTC
CDR3aa: CAWSLGRDMSGYTF

v_gene: TRBV6-1
abundance: .
j_gene: TRBJ2-1
d_gene: TRBD2
CDR3nt: TGTGCCAGCAGTGTAGCGGGGAGCTACAATGAGCAGTTCTTC
CDR3aa: CASSVAGSYNEQFF

v_gene: TRBV28
abundance: .
j_gene: TRBJ2-7
d_gene: TRBD2
CDR3nt: TGTGCCAGCAGTTCCCCCCCCGGTAGCGGGAGCTTTCCCTACGAGCAGTACTTC
CDR3aa: CASSSPPGSGSFPYEQYF